The 18 T cell receptor beta chains given below trace back to one sample, sequenced in a study of CD8+CD57+ T cells in acquired aplastic anemia. Genomic DNA, the template, was used for profiling of the TCR beta VDJ and CDR3. One entry per CDR3 protein, called by TCRdb with MiXCR from the reads. The table shows about 180,000 distinct CDR3 sequences, with less than 60% occurring only once. Sequenced patients had shown CD8+CD57+ cell expansion by flow cytometry. Sequenced sample: sorted CD4+, CD8+, or CD8+CD57+ T cells (not recorded which) from PBMCs. These receptors originate from a human donor with aplastic anemia.

The chain combines TRBV27 with TRBJ2-3; no reliable D call. V lost 10 bases to trimming and J lost 4 bases, with 12 bases between them. CDR1 and CDR2 from the germline V gene are MNHEY and SMNVEV (reference sequence). The CDR3 loop spans 12 amino acids. CDR3 region: CATSRFSDTQYF. CDR3 nucleotide sequence: TGTGCCACCAGCAGGTTCTCAGATACGCAGTATTTT.

A word on this clonotype: This may be a read error, as it is one base from a much larger clone. The conserved phenylalanine or tryptophan is not found at the CDR3 terminus, so this likely reflects a read error. CDR3 in amino acids: CACGAPFPETQYL. The CDR3 DNA reads as TGTGCCTGCGGGGCGCCCTTTCCTGAGACCCAGTACCTC. This chain joins TRBV5-5 and TRBJ2-5; tentatively, D is TRBD2 (6 bases). Trimming removed 10 bases from V and 5 bases from J, with 18 bases in between. Per the germline V gene, CDR1 is SGHKS and CDR2 is YYEKEE (reference sequence). The CDR3 loop spans 13 amino acids.

This clonotype appeared a single time. The V call is TRBV19, the J call TRBJ2-7, with D uncertain. This CDR3 is built from 14 residues. V lost 3 bases, J lost 3 bases, and 12 bases lay in between. The germline V gene has CDR1 LNHDA and CDR2 SQIVND (reference sequence). CDR3 sequence reads: CASSIANSHYEQYF. CDR3 sequence (DNA): TGTGCCAGTAGTATCGCGAACAGCCACTACGAGCAGTACTTC.

The table lists this clonotype with many counts. The chain employs TRBV7-2 and TRBJ2-1; no clear D gene. Looked up from germline, CDR1 is SGHTA and CDR2 is FQGNSA. V lost 5 bases to trimming and J lost 5 bases, with 13 bases between them. This CDR3 contains 14 residues. The CDR3 DNA is TGTGCCAGCAGCCTAAAGAGGAACAACAATGAGCAGTTCTTC. Amino acid sequence: CASSLKRNNNEQFF. The full variable domain, rest sourced from reference TRBV7-2 and TRBJ2-1, is GAGVSQSPSNKVTEKGKDVELRCDPISGHTALYWYRQSLGQGLEFLIYFQGNSAPDKSGLPSDRFSAERTGGSVSTLTIQRTQQEDSAVYLCASSLKRNNNEQFFGPGTRLTVL.

The V call is TRBV10-3, the J call TRBJ2-1; 7 bases fit TRBD1. V gave up 11 bases and J gave up 5 bases; unmatched junction bases: 6. The CDR3 covers 12 residues. Germline values: CDR1 ENHRY, CDR2 SYGVKD. The CDR3 DNA is TGTGCCGCCAAAACAGGGGACAATGAGCAGTTCTTC. This translates into CAAKTGDNEQFF.

This clonotype was counted ten times or more. V and J are TRBV5-1 and TRBJ1-6; 7 bases line up with TRBD1. The CDR3 is 15 residues long. Germline CDR1 is SGHRS and CDR2 is YFSETQ. Trimming took 0 bases from V and 5 from J; bases not matched to a gene: 2. The CDR3 region is CASSLAQGDNSPLHF. CDR3 DNA sequence: TGCGCCAGCAGCTTGGCTCAGGGGGATAATTCACCCCTCCACTTT.

This clonotype appeared many times. The chain employs TRBV7-6 and TRBJ2-5; TRBD1 matches at 8 bases. After removal of 6 bases from V and 5 bases from J, the junction contained 8 bases not matched to a gene. Germline V gives CDR1 SGHVS, CDR2 FNYEAQ. The CDR3 extends over 14 amino acids. The CDR3 sequence: CASRKDRGEETQYF. CDR3 in DNA: TGTGCCAGCAGAAAAGACAGGGGAGAGGAGACCCAGTACTTC.

This clonotype was seen repeatedly, ten times or more. The V and J genes are TRBV29-1 and TRBJ2-1, with TRBD2 identical over 14 bases. V dropped 4 bases and J dropped 7; count of bases not matched to a gene: 12. Germline V gene data show CDR1 as SQVTM and CDR2 as ANQGSEA. CDR3 size: 17 residues. CDR3 DNA: TGCAGCGTTGCGGGGACTAGCGGGAGTTCGGGAGAGAATGAGCAGTTCTTC. It translates to CSVAGTSGSSGENEQFF.

This clonotype was observed a handful of times. The V and J genes are TRBV27 and TRBJ2-5; no definite D call. The germline V gene has CDR1 MNHEY and CDR2 SMNVEV (reference sequence). V lost 7 bases and J 5 bases, leaving 14 bases between the germline ends. This CDR3 contains 13 residues. The chain's CDR3 is CASKDTLWETQYF. In DNA, the CDR3 is TGTGCCAGCAAAGACACACTATGGGAGACCCAGTACTTC.

The chain carries TRBV7-8 and TRBJ1-2; 7 bases align to TRBD1. CDR1 and CDR2 from the germline V gene are SGHVS and FQNEAQ. J lost 8 bases, V lost 5 bases, and 8 bases had no gene match. CDR3 length equals 13 residues. The CDR3 DNA reads TGTGCCAGCAGCCCCGACAGGGCGTCCGGCTACACCTTC. It specifies CASSPDRASGYTF. Combining the CDR3 with reference TRBV7-8 and TRBJ1-2 gives the whole variable domain GAGVSQSPRYKVAKRGQDVALRCDPISGHVSLFWYQQALGQGPEFLTYFQNEAQLDKSGLPSDRFFAERPEGSVSTLKIQRTQQEDSAVYLCASSPDRASGYTFGSGTRLTVV.

Points on this clonotype: The junction differs from germline at one of its ends, possibly a read error. The V call is TRBV2, the J call TRBJ2-5, with 8 bases identical to TRBD1. Germline CDR1 and CDR2: SNHLY and FYNNEI. This CDR3 spans 13 amino acids. The CDR3 is CASSELGQGAQNF. CDR3 DNA: TGTGCCAGCAGTGAACTCGGGCAGGGGGCCCAGAACTTC.

J is TRBJ1-6 and V is TRBV5-1, with 7 bases that match TRBD1. V lost 3 bases, J lost 0 bases, and 6 bases stayed unmatched. Germline CDR1 reads SGHRS; CDR2 reads YFSETQ. The CDR3 covers 17 residues. The CDR3 DNA reads as TGCGCCAGCAGCTCGAACAGGGGAAGCTCCTATAATTCACCCCTCCACTTT. Translating it yields CASSSNRGSSYNSPLHF.

This clonotype was counted at least ten times. This chain uses TRBV19 with TRBJ2-3; D is unresolved. The V gene's germline CDR1 is LNHDA and CDR2 SQIVND (reference sequence). The germline V and J ends were trimmed by 3 bases and 2 bases, with 0 bases remaining between them. This CDR3 is 11 amino acids long. The CDR3 sequence is CASSITDTQYF. The CDR3 DNA follows: TGTGCCAGTAGTATCACAGATACGCAGTATTTT.

This chain uses TRBV5-1 with TRBJ2-1; the match to TRBD2 covers 9 bases. With V trimmed by 0 bases and J by 5 bases, 6 bases remained unmatched. Germline V gene data show CDR1 as SGHRS and CDR2 as YFSETQ. The CDR3 runs 16 residues. The CDR3 bases are TGCGCCAGCAGCTTGGGGGTAGCGGGAGATCACAATGAGCAGTTCTTC. Translation: CASSLGVAGDHNEQFF.

This clonotype showed up many times. In this CDR3 the conserved last residue, phenylalanine or tryptophan, is missing, so a read error is likely. The rearrangement links TRBV19 to TRBJ1-6; D remains ambiguous. With 3 bases removed from V and 7 bases from J, the gap between germline ends came to 10 bases. CDR1 and CDR2 from the germline V gene are LNHDA and SQIVND (reference sequence). The CDR3 is 14 residues long. The CDR3: CASSIPVPNSPLHL. The CDR3 DNA sequence: TGTGCCAGTAGTATTCCGGTTCCCAATTCACCCCTCCACCTT.

V and J are TRBV15 and TRBJ1-1; D gene ambiguous. This CDR3 is 14 amino acids long. CDR1 is LNHNV and CDR2 is YYDKDF in the germline V gene (reference sequence). Trimming stripped 3 bases from V and 1 base from J, with 9 bases between. CDR3 sequence: CATSSSRSNTEAFF. For the CDR3, the DNA is TGTGCCACCAGCAGCTCCAGGTCGAACACTGAAGCTTTCTTT.

This clonotype was seen just once. V usage is TRBV15 and J usage is TRBJ1-2; D is undetermined. The V gene lost 0 bases and the J gene lost 8 bases, with 7 bases spanning the gap. Germline V gene sequence: CDR1 LNHNV, CDR2 YYDKDF (reference sequence). This CDR3 is built from 12 residues. This chain's CDR3 is CATSRDSRGYTF. CDR3 in DNA: TGTGCCACCAGCAGAGATAGCCGAGGCTACACCTTC.

This clonotype occurred many times. The rearrangement joins TRBV15 to TRBJ2-4; D is ambiguous. Germline V gene lookup returns CDR1 LNHNV and CDR2 YYDKDF (reference sequence). This CDR3 contains 16 residues. The germline V and J ends were trimmed by 6 bases and 4 bases, with 19 bases remaining between them. The CDR3 loop is CATSTRSPQLKNIQYF. The CDR3 coding sequence is TGTGCCACCAGTACCCGTAGCCCACAGTTAAAAAACATTCAGTACTTC.